This section outlines one T cell receptor beta chain sequence together with its context. The sample originates from a study of OX40 agonist ivuxolimab in advanced cancers. Across the study: Across the patients, intravenous ivuxolimab was delivered every 2 weeks at 0.01 to 10 mg/kg. Participants could have had prior anti-PD-1, anti-PD-L1 or anti-CTLA-4 therapy, and less than 45% had some.

The CDR3 has 15 residues. CDR1 is MNHEY, CDR2 SVGAGI, per germline. The trim removed 6 bases at V and 5 bases at J, leaving 8 bases unmatched. Profiling relied on immunoSEQ multiplex PCR, and the TCRdb table lists in-frame clones only, not all of them. Of 50,000 to 85,000 clones in the sample, approximately 81% were seen once. The source is an adult with an advanced solid tumor such as melanoma, head and neck, liver or kidney cancer. Material: CD4+ or CD8+ T cells sorted from blood, obtained in a trial of the OX40 agonist ivuxolimab. J is TRBJ1-4 and V is TRBV6-5; 8 bases align to TRBD1. The DNA of the CDR3 is TGTGCCAGCAGATCTGACAGGGGCCCCAATGAAAAACTGTTTTTT. Its protein is CASRSDRGPNEKLFF.